This T cell receptor (beta chain) emerged from a study of T-cell memory formation after mild COVID-19. Whole-study findings and limits: Second-wave clones peaking on day 37 lacked confirmed SARS-CoV-2 specificity. Of the contracting clones, CD4+ ones lay mainly in CM and EM, and CD8+ ones in EMRA.

This clonotype appeared a few times. Its target is not known. TCRdb reanalysed the 5' RACE reads using MiXCR and keeps one entry per CDR3 protein. The data show approximately 180,000 distinct CDR3 sequences, with approximately 16% seen just once and around 2% held by the top ten. The sequenced material came from PBMCs or a T cell subset sorted from them (not recorded which). This TCR came from an adult woman who had mild COVID-19 (a few samples of this study predate the infection). Cell type and time point are not known.

CDR3 sequence: CASSLARGGIFYNEQFF. The CDR3 DNA is TGCGCCAGCAGCTTGGCGAGGGGAGGGATATTCTACAATGAGCAGTTCTTC. V is TRBV5-1 and J is TRBJ2-1; TRBD2 matches at 7 bases. The germline V gene encodes CDR1 SGHRS and CDR2 YFSETQ. V lost 0 bases to trimming and J lost 3 bases; unmatched junction nucleotides: 9. This CDR3 is 17 amino acids long.